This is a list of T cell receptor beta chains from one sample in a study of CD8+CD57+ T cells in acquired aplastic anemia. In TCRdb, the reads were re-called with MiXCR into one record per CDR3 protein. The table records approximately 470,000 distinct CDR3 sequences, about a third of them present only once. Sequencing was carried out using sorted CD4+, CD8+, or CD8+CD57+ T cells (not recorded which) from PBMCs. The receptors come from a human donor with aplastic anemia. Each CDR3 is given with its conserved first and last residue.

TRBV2	CASGRPRTGGNEQFF
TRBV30	CAWDRTLNTEAFF
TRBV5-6	CASSFRGPTGANVLTF
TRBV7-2	CASSLMGSSSYEQYF
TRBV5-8	CAGGGYYEQYF
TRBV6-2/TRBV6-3	CASSQGRWEQYF
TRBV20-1	CSAWSGDETKPQHF
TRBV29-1	CSARITWVFEAFF
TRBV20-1	CSATWLNSYNEQFF
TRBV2	CASSLDRGMYEQYF
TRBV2	CASSETNEQYF
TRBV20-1	CSGAGGADTQYF
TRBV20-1	CSAPRAVTGQETQYF
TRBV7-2	CASSLERGKPQHF
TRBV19	CASKRTGGYEQYF
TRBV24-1	CATSDSGTDTQYF
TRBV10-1	CASSDQRRPYNEQFF
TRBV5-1	CASTNGAGFNSPLHF
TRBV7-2	CASSVVSEQYF
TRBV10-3	CAITSSRGGDTQYF
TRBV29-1	CSVGGQGEYGYTF
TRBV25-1	CASSEGTSGGGKETDTQYF
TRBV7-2	CASSLNSNQPQHF
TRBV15	CATSRDRDRGRGDIQYF
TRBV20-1	CSARDRQQETQYF
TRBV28	CASSPYKWNTEAFF
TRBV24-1	CATSEPRFQNEQFF
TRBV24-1	CATSDFKAAGGYGYTF
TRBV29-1	CSFLGEQYF
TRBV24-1	CATSDPGQGNGYGYTF
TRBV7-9	CASSWGNTEAFF
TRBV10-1	CASSKQIGAGDTQYF
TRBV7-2	CASSFEEGVTLHF
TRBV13	CASSLTGNRVIKNIQYF
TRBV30	CAWSVDLSGANVLTF